The entry that follows covers one TCR beta chain sequence. It lacks a known antigen. No much larger clone exists at a distance of one base, and base qualities are not known. The donors were roughly 38 Caucasian individuals from Russia, aged roughly 6 to 90 years, who were systemically healthy. Each donor gave 8 to 10 milliliters of peripheral blood, collected into EDTA-treated Vacutainer tubes. Ficoll-Paque density-gradient centrifugation was used to isolate PBMCs, with at least 6.5 million per sample. Trizol reagent was used to extract total RNA from the PBMCs, yielding at least 6 micrograms per sample. For every donor, flow cytometry on a PBMC aliquot measured the percentage of naive CD45RAhigh/CD27high T cells. This sample stems from a study of blood T cells in healthy people across ages (dated by TCRdb to the mid-2010s). At the level of the whole study: In model experiments, template switching captured roughly one uniquely barcoded TCR beta cDNA molecule for every two T cells. Using deep sequencing normalized with unique cDNA molecular identifiers, the study measured how TCR beta repertoire diversity changes with age. The donors were split into four age groups: young (average around 16 years), middle-aged (around 40), aged (62) and long-lived (under 85). To avoid experimental bias, donors of different ages were randomly spread across the sequencing lanes. Two additional independent replicas of 1 million unique cDNA reads from the same blood draw were analyzed for two donors (one aged 18 to 30 and one aged 80 or older).

General study outcomes and caveats: Observed TCR beta diversity per million T cells fell roughly linearly with age, and a significant reduction was already apparent by age about 43. The percentage of naive T cells measured by flow cytometry correlated strongly with observed TCR beta diversity. The long-lived group showed more naive CD4+ T cells, fewer expanded clones and increased TCR diversity than the aged group, suggesting age selection. Since profiling was done on bulk unsorted PBMCs, naive and antigen-experienced compartments could not be conclusively compared. Estimates of total diversity based on one million sequenced T cells were considered lower bounds and underestimates. Because donor CMV infection status was unknown, age-related changes in expanded clonotypes were potentially confounded.

V loses 0 bases, J loses 6 bases, and the germline ends lie 14 bases apart. The CDR3 starts with the cysteine, ends with the phenylalanine, and has 15 residues. Only the CDR3 region is kept as DNA, spanning 45 bases read in frame from base 1. Taken from the germline V gene, the CDR1 and CDR2 loops are SGHAT and FQNNGV. The method was 5' RACE. Sequencing took place on an Illumina HiSeq 2500. A second 7 to 11 cycle PCR used a sample-barcoded 5' primer and a J-beta primer mix. A template-switch 5' adaptor carrying 12 random nucleotides introduced a unique molecular identifier onto each TCR beta cDNA molecule. Each sample yielded at least 2.5 million CDR3-containing paired-end reads. First-strand cDNA was synthesized from all RNA with the Mint cDNA synthesis kit, primed by a TRBC-specific oligonucleotide. Following uracil-DNA glycosylase treatment, a first 18-cycle PCR with universal primers M1SS and BC2_uni_R was performed on all cDNA. The study's processing was this. Normalization of each sample was performed by random selection of 1 million high-quality reads, each carrying a distinct molecular identifier. Instead of being binned into consensus sequences, reads with shared molecular identifiers were discarded. MiTCR, run with a Q25 quality threshold and the strictest error-elimination algorithm, handled CDR3 identification, clonotype clustering and error correction. A nonparametric unseen species model using Euler transformation provided a lower-bound estimate of total TCR beta diversity. The public reads were reprocessed in TCRdb via fastp at Q25 and MiXCR, keeping in-frame beta chains. Each CDR3 protein gets just one entry, which takes the most common genes and DNA from the rows behind it. In this record, the V and J calls reflect TCRdb's handling and not the investigators' own analysis. The sample includes more than 1 million distinct CDR3 sequences, with 40% to 55% observed a single time. The biggest ten clones account for about 20% of the sample.

Material for sequencing was blood. The source of this sequence is a woman aged 55 to 70 in good health. Recombination linked TRBV11-2 to TRBJ1-2; the D gene assignment is ambiguous. The bases read TGTGCCAGCAGCTTAGAAGGCAGAAGTTCACATGGCTACACCTTC. Translated, it gives CASSLEGRSSHGYTF.